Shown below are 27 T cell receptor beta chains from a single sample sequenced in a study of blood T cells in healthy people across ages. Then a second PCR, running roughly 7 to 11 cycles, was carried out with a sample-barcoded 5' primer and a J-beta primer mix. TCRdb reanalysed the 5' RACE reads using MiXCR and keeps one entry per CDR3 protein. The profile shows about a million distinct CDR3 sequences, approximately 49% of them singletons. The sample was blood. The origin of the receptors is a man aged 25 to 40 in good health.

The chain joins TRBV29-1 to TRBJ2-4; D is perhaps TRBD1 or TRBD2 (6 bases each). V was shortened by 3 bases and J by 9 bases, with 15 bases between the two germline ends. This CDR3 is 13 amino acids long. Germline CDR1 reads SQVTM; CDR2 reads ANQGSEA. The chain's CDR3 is CSVEREQGTIQYF. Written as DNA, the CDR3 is TGCAGCGTTGAGCGGGAACAGGGAACCATTCAGTACTTC.

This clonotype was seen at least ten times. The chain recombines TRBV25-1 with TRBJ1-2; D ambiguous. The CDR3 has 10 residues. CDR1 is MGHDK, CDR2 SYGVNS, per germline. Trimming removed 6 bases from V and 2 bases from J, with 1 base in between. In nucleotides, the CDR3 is TGTGCCAGCAGAAACTATGGCTACACCTTC. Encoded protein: CASRNYGYTF.

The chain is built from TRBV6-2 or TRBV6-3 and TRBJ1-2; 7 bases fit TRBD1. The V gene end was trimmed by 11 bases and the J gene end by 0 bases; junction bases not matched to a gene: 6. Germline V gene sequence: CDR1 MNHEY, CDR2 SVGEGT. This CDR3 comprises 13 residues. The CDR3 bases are TGTGCCGGCGGGGACAGAGCTAACTATGGCTACACCTTC. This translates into CAGGDRANYGYTF.

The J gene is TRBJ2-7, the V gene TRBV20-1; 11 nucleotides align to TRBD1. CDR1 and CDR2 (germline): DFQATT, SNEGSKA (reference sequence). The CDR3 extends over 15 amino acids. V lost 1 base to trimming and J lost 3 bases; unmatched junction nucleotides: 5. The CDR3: CSARGGQGDFYEQYF. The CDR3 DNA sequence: TGCAGTGCTAGAGGGGGACAGGGGGATTTCTACGAGCAGTACTTC.

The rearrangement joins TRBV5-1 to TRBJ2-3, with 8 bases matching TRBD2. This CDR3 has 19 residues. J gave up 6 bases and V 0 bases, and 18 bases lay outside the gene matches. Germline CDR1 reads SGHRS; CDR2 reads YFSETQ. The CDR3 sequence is CASSLVPQGAGVLGDTQYF. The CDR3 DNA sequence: TGCGCCAGCAGCTTGGTACCCCAAGGAGCGGGGGTGCTTGGGGATACGCAGTATTTT.

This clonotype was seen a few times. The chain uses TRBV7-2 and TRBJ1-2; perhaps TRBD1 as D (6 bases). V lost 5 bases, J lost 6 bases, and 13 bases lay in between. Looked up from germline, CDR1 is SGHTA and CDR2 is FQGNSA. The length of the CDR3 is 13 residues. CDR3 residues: CASSPYRANGYTF. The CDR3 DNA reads TGTGCCAGCAGCCCTTACAGGGCAAATGGCTACACCTTC. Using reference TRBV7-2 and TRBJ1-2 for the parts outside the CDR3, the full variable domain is GAGVSQSPSNKVTEKGKDVELRCDPISGHTALYWYRQSLGQGLEFLIYFQGNSAPDKSGLPSDRFSAERTGGSVSTLTIQRTQQEDSAVYLCASSPYRANGYTFGSGTRLTVV.

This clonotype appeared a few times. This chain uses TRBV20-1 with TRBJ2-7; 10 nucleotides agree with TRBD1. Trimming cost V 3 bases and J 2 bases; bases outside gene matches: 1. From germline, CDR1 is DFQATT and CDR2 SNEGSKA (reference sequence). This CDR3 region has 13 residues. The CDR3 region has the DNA TGCAGTGCTAGCGGACAGGGGGCCTACGAGCAGTACTTC. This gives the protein CSASGQGAYEQYF.

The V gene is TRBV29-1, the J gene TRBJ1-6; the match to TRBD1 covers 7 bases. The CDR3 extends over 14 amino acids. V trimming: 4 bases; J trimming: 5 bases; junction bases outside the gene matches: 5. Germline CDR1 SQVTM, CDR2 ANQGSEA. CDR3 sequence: CSVASGGNNSPLHF. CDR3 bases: TGCAGCGTTGCCTCAGGGGGGAATAATTCACCCCTCCACTTT.

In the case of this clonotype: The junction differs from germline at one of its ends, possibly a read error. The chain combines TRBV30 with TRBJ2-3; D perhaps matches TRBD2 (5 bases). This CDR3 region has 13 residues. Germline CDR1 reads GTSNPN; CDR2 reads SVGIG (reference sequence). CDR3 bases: TGTGCCCGGAGTGGAGGATGGGCAGATACGCAGTATTTT. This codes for CARSGGWADTQYF.

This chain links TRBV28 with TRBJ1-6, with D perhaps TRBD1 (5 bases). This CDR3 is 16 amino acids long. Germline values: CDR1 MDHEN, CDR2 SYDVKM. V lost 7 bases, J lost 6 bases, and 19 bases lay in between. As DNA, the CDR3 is TGTGCCAGCACCGTGTCGGGGCTGCCTTTTAATTCACCCCTCCACTTT. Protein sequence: CASTVSGLPFNSPLHF.

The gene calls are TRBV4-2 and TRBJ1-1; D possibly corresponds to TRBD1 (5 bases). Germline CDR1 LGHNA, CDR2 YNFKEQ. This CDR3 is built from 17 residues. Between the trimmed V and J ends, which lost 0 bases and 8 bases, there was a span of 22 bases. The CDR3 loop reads CASSQERSRDDHYEAFF. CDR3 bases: TGTGCCAGCAGCCAAGAAAGGAGTCGGGACGATCATTACGAAGCTTTCTTT.

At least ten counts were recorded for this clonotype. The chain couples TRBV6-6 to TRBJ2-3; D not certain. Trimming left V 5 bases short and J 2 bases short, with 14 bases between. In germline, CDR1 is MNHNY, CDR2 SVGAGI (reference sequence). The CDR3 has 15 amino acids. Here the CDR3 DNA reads TGTGCCAGCAGTCCCTTAAAGTACCCCACAGATACGCAGTATTTT. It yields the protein CASSPLKYPTDTQYF.

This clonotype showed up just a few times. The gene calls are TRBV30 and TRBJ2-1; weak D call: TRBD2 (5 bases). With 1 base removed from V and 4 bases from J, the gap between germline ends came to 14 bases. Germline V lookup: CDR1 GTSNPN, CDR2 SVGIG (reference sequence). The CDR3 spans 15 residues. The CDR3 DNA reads TGTGCCTGGAGTGACCCGACACGGGATTACAATGAGCAGTTCTTC. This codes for CAWSDPTRDYNEQFF.

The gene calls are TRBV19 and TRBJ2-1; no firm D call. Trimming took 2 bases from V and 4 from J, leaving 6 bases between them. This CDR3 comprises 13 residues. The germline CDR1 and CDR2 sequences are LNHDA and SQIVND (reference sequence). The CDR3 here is CASSISQYNEQFF. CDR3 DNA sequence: TGTGCCAGTAGTATATCCCAGTACAATGAGCAGTTCTTC.

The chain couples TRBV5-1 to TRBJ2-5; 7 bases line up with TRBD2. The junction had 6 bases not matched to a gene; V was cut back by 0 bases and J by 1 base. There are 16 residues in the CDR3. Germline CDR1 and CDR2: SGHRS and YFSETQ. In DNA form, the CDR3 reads TGCGCCAGCAGCTTGGGCACTAGCGCAGCCCAAGAGACCCAGTACTTC. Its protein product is CASSLGTSAAQETQYF.

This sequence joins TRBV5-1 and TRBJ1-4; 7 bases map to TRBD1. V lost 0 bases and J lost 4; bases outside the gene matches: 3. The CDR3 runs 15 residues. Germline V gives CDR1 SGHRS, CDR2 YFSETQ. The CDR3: CASSLGDRSNEKLFF. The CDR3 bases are TGCGCCAGCAGCTTGGGGGACAGAAGTAATGAAAAACTGTTTTTT. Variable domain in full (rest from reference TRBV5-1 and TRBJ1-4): KAGVTQTPRYLIKTRGQQVTLSCSPISGHRSVSWYQQTPGQGLQFLFEYFSETQRNKGNFPGRFSGRQFSNSRSEMNVSTLELGDSALYLCASSLGDRSNEKLFFGSGTQLSVL.

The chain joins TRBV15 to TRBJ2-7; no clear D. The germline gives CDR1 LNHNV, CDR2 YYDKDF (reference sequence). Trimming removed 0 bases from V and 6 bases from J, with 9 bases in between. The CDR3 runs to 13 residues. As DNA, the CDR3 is TGTGCCACCAGCAGAGATGGATCCCTCGAGCAGTACTTC. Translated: CATSRDGSLEQYF.

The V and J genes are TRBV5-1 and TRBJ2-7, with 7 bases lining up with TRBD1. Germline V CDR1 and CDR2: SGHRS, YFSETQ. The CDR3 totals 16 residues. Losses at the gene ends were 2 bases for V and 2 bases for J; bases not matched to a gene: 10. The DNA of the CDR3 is TGCGCCAGCAGCTTACGTACGGGACAGTTTCCCTACGAGCAGTACTTC. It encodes CASSLRTGQFPYEQYF. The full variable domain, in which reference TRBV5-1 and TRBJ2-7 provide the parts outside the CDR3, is KAGVTQTPRYLIKTRGQQVTLSCSPISGHRSVSWYQQTPGQGLQFLFEYFSETQRNKGNFPGRFSGRQFSNSRSEMNVSTLELGDSALYLCASSLRTGQFPYEQYFGPGTRLTVT.

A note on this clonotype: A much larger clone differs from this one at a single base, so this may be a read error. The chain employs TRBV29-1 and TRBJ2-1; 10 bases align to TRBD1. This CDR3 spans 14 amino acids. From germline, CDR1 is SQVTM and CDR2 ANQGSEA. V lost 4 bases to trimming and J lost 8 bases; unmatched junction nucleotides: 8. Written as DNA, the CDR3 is TGCAGCGTTGCCGGGACAGGGGTTCGGTATGAGCAGTTCTTC. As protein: CSVAGTGVRYEQFF.

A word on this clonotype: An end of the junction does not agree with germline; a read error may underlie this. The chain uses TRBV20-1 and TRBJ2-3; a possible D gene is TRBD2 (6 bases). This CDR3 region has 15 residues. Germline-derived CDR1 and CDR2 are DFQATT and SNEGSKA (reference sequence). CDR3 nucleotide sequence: TGCAGTGCTATTGGGACTCCCGAAAGCACGGATACGCAGTATTTT. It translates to CSAIGTPESTDTQYF.

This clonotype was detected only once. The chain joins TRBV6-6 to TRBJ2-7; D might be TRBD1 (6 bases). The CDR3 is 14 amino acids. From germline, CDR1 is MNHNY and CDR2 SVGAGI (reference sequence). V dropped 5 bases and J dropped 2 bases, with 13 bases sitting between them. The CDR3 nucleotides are TGTGCCAGCAGTCACGGACAGAGTACCTACGAGCAGTACTTC. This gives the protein CASSHGQSTYEQYF.

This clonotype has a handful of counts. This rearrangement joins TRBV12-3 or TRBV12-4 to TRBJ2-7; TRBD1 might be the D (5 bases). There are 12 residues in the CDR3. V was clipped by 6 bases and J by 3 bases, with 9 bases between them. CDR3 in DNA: TGTGCCAGCAGACAGGATTACTACGAGCAGTACTTC. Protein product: CASRQDYYEQYF.

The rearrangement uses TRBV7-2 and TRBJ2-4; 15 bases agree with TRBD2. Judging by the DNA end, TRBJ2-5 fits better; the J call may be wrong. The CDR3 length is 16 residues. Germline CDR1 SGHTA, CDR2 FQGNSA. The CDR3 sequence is CASSPGLAGGQKTQYF. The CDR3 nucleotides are TGTGCCAGCAGCCCGGGACTAGCGGGGGGTCAAAAGACCCAGTACTTC.

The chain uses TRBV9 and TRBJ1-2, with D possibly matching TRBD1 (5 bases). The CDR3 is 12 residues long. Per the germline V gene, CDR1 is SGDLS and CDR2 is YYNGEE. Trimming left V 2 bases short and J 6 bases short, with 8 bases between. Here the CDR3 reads CASSVRGDGYTF. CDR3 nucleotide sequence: TGTGCCAGCAGCGTCCGGGGCGATGGCTACACCTTC. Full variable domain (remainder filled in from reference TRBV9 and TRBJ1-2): DSGVTQTPKHLITATGQRVTLRCSPRSGDLSVYWYQQSLDQGLQFLIQYYNGEERAKGNILERFSAQQFPDLHSELNLSSLELGDSALYFCASSVRGDGYTFGSGTRLTVV.

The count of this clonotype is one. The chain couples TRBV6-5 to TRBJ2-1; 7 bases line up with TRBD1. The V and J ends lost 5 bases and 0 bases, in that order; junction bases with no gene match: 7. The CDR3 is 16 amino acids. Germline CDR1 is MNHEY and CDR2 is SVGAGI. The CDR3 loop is CASSPTTGVSYNEQFF. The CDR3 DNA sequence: TGTGCCAGCAGTCCGACAACAGGGGTCTCCTACAATGAGCAGTTCTTC.

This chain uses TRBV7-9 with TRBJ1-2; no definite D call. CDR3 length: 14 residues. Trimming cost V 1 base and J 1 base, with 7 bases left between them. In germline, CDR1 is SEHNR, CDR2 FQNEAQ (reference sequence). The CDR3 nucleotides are TGTGCCAGCAGCTTAGTAACGGTTAACTATGGCTACACCTTC. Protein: CASSLVTVNYGYTF. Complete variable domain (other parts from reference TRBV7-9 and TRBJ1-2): DTGVSQNPRHKITKRGQNVTFRCDPISEHNRLYWYRQTLGQGPEFLTYFQNEAQLEKSRLLSDRFSAERPKGSFSTLEIQRTEQGDSAMYLCASSLVTVNYGYTFGSGTRLTVV.

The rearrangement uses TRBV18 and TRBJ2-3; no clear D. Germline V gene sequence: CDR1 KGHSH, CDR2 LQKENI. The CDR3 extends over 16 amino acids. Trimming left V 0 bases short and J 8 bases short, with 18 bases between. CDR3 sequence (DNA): TGTGCCAGCTCACCACCCTCGTGGGATGGACCGGCTACGCAGTATTTT. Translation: CASSPPSWDGPATQYF.